This T cell receptor (beta chain) was found in a study of siplizumab effects on memory and regulatory T cells. Study-wide results and limits: Greater diversity than memory cells seemed evident in naive T cells, which also appeared to be major alloresponse contributors. In roughly 80-97% of proliferating CD4+ or CD8+ clones, a naive or memory phenotype could not be assigned. Sequences that were alloreactive and traceable to unstimulated CD4+ memory cells were significantly reduced by siplizumab.

Method: immunoSEQ multiplex PCR; TCRdb's copy keeps in-frame clones and lacks some. The table includes just under 85,000 clones, 80% to 90% detected once. V dropped 3 bases and J dropped 4; count of bases not matched to a gene: 2. This CDR3 contains 15 residues. In germline, CDR1 is SGHTA, CDR2 FQGTGA. With regard to this clone: Its antigen is as yet unknown.

The sample was Tregs sorted from blood. This clonotype originated in a human donor in good health. The chain joins TRBV7-3 to TRBJ2-6, with TRBD1 matching 8 bases. The chain's CDR3 is CASSLTGDGANVLTF. The DNA for the CDR3 is TGTGCCAGCAGCTTGACAGGGGACGGGGCCAACGTCCTGACTTTC.